Listed here are 18 T cell receptor beta chains from one sample, sequenced in a study of T cells in Graves' hyperthyroidism and ophthalmopathy. TCR beta CDR3 sequences were amplified from RNA transcripts. The HTBI primer set drove a first-round RT-PCR of the TCR CDR3. Using its own MiXCR run on the multiplex PCR reads, TCRdb lists one record per CDR3 protein. There are about 480,000 distinct CDR3 sequences in the sample; roughly 24% occur only once, and approximately 11% lies in the top ten. The sequencing sample was made of blood. The source is a woman younger than 45 with Graves' ophthalmopathy.

This clonotype was observed a few times. This rearrangement joins TRBV12-3 or TRBV12-4 to TRBJ1-1; no clear D gene. The CDR3 has 12 residues. V lost 1 base and J 8 bases, leaving 8 bases between the germline ends. This CDR3 reads CASSLGRGEAFF. CDR3 sequence (DNA): TGTGCCAGCAGTTTAGGTCGAGGCGAAGCTTTCTTT.

This chain joins TRBV7-7 and TRBJ2-5; possibly TRBD1 for D (5 bases). CDR1 is SSHAT and CDR2 is FNYEAQ in the germline V gene (reference sequence). The V end was cut by 6 bases, the J end by 5 bases, with 19 bases between. The CDR3 covers 15 residues. CDR3 nucleotide sequence: TGTGCCAGCAGTCCTACCGACAGTCTTGGGGAGACCCAGTACTTC. It is translated as CASSPTDSLGETQYF.

Ten or more counts support this clonotype. The V gene is TRBV27, the J gene TRBJ1-5, with D unclear. The CDR3 has 13 amino acids. Looked up from germline, CDR1 is MNHEY and CDR2 is SMNVEV (reference sequence). V lost 3 bases to trimming and J lost 4 bases, with 7 bases between them. This CDR3 is CASSFDGNQPQHF. DNA for the CDR3: TGTGCCAGCAGTTTCGACGGAAATCAGCCCCAGCATTTT.

This clonotype was recorded at least ten times. V gene TRBV20-1 combines with J gene TRBJ1-5; D remains ambiguous. The CDR3 totals 12 residues. The V gene's germline CDR1 is DFQATT and CDR2 SNEGSKA (reference sequence). Trimming took off 6 bases at V and 7 bases at J, with 13 bases between the two ends. The DNA of the CDR3 is TGCAGTGCCGCCCTTGGTTGGCAGCCCCAGCATTTT. Encoded protein: CSAALGWQPQHF.

The chain recombines TRBV6-5 with TRBJ1-1; D remains ambiguous. CDR3 length: 14 amino acids. From germline, CDR1 is MNHEY and CDR2 SVGAGI. V was trimmed by 2 bases and J by 6 bases, leaving 13 bases between them. The CDR3: CASSYREGGAEAFF. The CDR3 nucleotides are TGTGCCAGCAGTTACCGGGAAGGAGGCGCTGAAGCTTTCTTT.

This clonotype appeared many times. J is TRBJ1-1 and V is TRBV29-1; possible D gene TRBD1, 5 bases. The CDR3 runs 13 residues. Germline CDR1 reads SQVTM; CDR2 reads ANQGSEA. V lost 7 bases and J 3 bases, leaving 15 bases between the germline ends. In DNA, the CDR3 is TGCAGCGACCGGACGCAGGGCTACACTGAAGCTTTCTTT. Residues: CSDRTQGYTEAFF.

In its sample, this clonotype was seen a few times. The rearrangement joins TRBV20-1 to TRBJ2-7, with 11 bases identical to TRBD2. Germline V gives CDR1 DFQATT, CDR2 SNEGSKA (reference sequence). V lost 3 bases to trimming and J lost 2 bases; unmatched junction nucleotides: 6. The CDR3 is 15 amino acids. CDR3 DNA: TGCAGTGCTAGCCAGACTAGCGGGAATACCTACGAGCAGTACTTC. This encodes CSASQTSGNTYEQYF.

About this clonotype: A much more abundant neighbour one base away suggests this may be a read error. The chain links TRBV28 to TRBJ1-5, with 9 bases fitting TRBD1. The germline CDR1 and CDR2 sequences are MDHEN and SYDVKM. There are 17 residues in the CDR3. The CDR3 nucleotides read TGTGCCAGCAGTTTTATTCCCGACAGGGGGATTCGGCAGCCCCTGCATTTT. Its translation: CASSFIPDRGIRQPLHF. The full variable domain, completed using reference TRBV28 and TRBJ1-5, is DVKVTQSSRYLVKRTGEKVFLECVQDMDHENMFWYRQDPGLGLRLIYFSYDVKMKEKGDIPEGYSVSREKKERFSLILESASTNQTSMYLCASSFIPDRGIRQPLHFGDGTRLSIL.

This clonotype has more than one count but fewer than ten. A junction end diverges from the germline sequence, so it may reflect a read error. The genes are TRBV27 and TRBJ2-5; D is unclear. Per germline, CDR1 MNHEY and CDR2 SMNVEV (reference sequence). This CDR3 comprises 13 residues. CDR3 protein: CASSPLLQETKYF. CDR3 nucleotides: TGTGCCAGCAGTCCTCTCCTCCAGGAGACCAAGTACTTC.

Many counts were recorded for this clonotype. The CDR3 spells CASSQGQSTEAFF. DNA of the CDR3: TGTGCCAGCAGTCAGGGACAATCCACTGAAGCTTTCTTT. The gene calls are TRBV6-4 and TRBJ1-1; possible D gene TRBD1, 6 bases. V lost 5 bases and J 4 bases, leaving 11 bases between the germline ends. The CDR3 consists of 13 residues. CDR1 is MRHNA, CDR2 SNTAGT, per germline.

The sample holds many counts of this clonotype. The V call is TRBV7-8, the J call TRBJ1-3; the D is unclear. The CDR3 loop spans 12 amino acids. Looked up from germline, CDR1 is SGHVS and CDR2 is FQNEAQ. V shed 5 bases and J shed 9 bases, with 11 bases lying between them. CDR3 protein: CASSRLMGTIYF. DNA of the CDR3: TGTGCCAGCAGCCGCCTAATGGGCACCATATATTTT. Full variable domain (rest looked up from reference TRBV7-8 and TRBJ1-3): GAGVSQSPRYKVAKRGQDVALRCDPISGHVSLFWYQQALGQGPEFLTYFQNEAQLDKSGLPSDRFFAERPEGSVSTLKIQRTQQEDSAVYLCASSRLMGTIYFGEGSWLTVV.

Many counts were recorded for this clonotype. In DNA form, the CDR3 reads TGTGCCAGCAGTGGCAATGGCGAGCAGTACTTC. Its protein product is CASSGNGEQYF. V and J are TRBV28 and TRBJ2-7; D call uncertain. Germline CDR1 and CDR2: MDHEN and SYDVKM. V was shortened by 5 bases and J by 6 bases, with 8 bases between the two germline ends. CDR3 length equals 11 residues.

This clonotype was counted a few times. This chain uses TRBV14 with TRBJ2-7; 8 positions agree with TRBD2. CDR3 size: 15 residues. Trimming cost V 0 bases and J 6 bases; bases outside gene matches: 7. In germline, CDR1 is SGHDN, CDR2 FVKESK. In DNA, the CDR3 is TGTGCCAGCAGCCAAGATCGAGCGGGAGCAGTCGAGCAGTACTTC. This codes for CASSQDRAGAVEQYF.

This clonotype came up many times. The gene calls are TRBV6-5 and TRBJ1-2; TRBD1 is a possible D gene (5 bases). The ends were cut back, 6 bases at V and 7 bases at J, with 18 bases in the middle. This CDR3 contains 14 residues. The germline gives CDR1 MNHEY, CDR2 SVGAGI. The CDR3 DNA reads TGTGCCAGCAGACCTTTTGGGACTCTAAGTGGCTACACCTTC. As protein: CASRPFGTLSGYTF.

The rearrangement joins TRBV27 to TRBJ2-7; possible D gene TRBD1, 5 bases. Trimming removed 1 base from V and 3 bases from J, with 10 bases in between. CDR3 length equals 14 residues. CDR1 is MNHEY and CDR2 is SMNVEV in the germline V gene (reference sequence). The CDR3 sequence is CASSLLGDGYEQYF. DNA for the CDR3: TGTGCCAGCAGTTTATTAGGGGATGGCTACGAGCAGTACTTC.

This clonotype showed up many times. This chain connects TRBV12-3 or TRBV12-4 to TRBJ1-1, with D unresolved. The CDR3 covers 14 residues. Trimming pared 3 bases from V and 1 base from J, leaving 9 bases between. CDR3 nucleotide sequence: TGTGCCAGCAGTTTGACCAGGTGGAACACTGAAGCTTTCTTT. Its protein is CASSLTRWNTEAFF.

This clonotype was recorded many times. The CDR3 spells CASSYSGQEAGANVLTF. The CDR3 DNA reads as TGTGCCAGCAGTTACTCCGGACAGGAAGCTGGGGCCAACGTCCTGACTTTC. The chain recombines TRBV6-5 with TRBJ2-6; the match to TRBD1 covers 7 bases. Germline V gene lookup returns CDR1 MNHEY and CDR2 SVGAGI. This CDR3 contains 17 residues. V shed 0 bases, J shed 2 bases, and the junction held 4 bases outside the gene matches.

This clonotype showed up just a few times. This chain connects TRBV6-2 or TRBV6-3 to TRBJ2-5; TRBD2 might be the D (7 bases). Germline V gene lookup returns CDR1 MNHEY and CDR2 SVGEGT. The CDR3 is 14 amino acids. Trimming removed 2 bases at V and 5 bases at J, with 12 bases between. The CDR3 loop is CASSYGGALETQYF. In nucleotides, the CDR3 is TGTGCCAGCAGTTACGGGGGGGCCCTGGAGACCCAGTACTTC.